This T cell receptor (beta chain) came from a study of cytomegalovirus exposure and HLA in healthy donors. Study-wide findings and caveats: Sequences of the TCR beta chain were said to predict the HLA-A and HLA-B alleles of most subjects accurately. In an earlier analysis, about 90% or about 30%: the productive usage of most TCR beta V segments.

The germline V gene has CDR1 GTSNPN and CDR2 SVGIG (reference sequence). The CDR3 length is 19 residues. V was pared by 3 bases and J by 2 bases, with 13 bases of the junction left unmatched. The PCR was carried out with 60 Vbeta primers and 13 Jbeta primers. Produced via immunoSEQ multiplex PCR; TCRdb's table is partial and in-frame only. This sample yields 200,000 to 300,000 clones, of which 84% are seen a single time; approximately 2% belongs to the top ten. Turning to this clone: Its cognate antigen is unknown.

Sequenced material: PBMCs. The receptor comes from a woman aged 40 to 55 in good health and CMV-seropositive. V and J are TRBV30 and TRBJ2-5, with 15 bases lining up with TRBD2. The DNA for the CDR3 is TGTGCCTGGAGCACCCGGGGGGCAGGACTAGCGGGAGGGCAAGAGACCCAGTACTTC. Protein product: CAWSTRGAGLAGGQETQYF.